The clone carrying this TCR beta chain turned up a few times. The antigen is undetermined. This entry comes from a study of early T cells in non-severe SARS-CoV-2 infection. Study context: Sequencing input comprised bulk RNA from unsorted whole blood; chain pairing was not available. Whole-study findings and limits: Matches to VDJdb favored anti-spike CD8 responses and missed private and CD4 specificities.

Deletions cut 3 bases from V and 5 bases from J, with 10 bases between. CDR3 length equals 13 residues. TCRdb used MiXCR to reprocess the 5' RACE reads, holding one entry per CDR3 protein. The sample includes tens of thousands of distinct CDR3 sequences, under 5.5% of them seen just once. Specimen: whole blood. V gene TRBV12-3 or TRBV12-4 combines with J gene TRBJ2-5; D might be TRBD1 or TRBD2, each matching 6 bases. The source is an adult who was a healthcare worker with PCR-confirmed SARS-CoV-2 infection or an uninfected control (not recorded which). The CDR3 loop is CASSFGGLETQYF. CDR3 nucleotides: TGTGCCAGCAGTTTCGGGGGCTTGGAGACCCAGTACTTC.